This entry concerns a single TCR beta chain. The sample holds a few counts of this clone. Its antigen is currently not known. It has no much larger one-base neighbor in the sample; base qualities were not kept. The record originates from a study of cytomegalovirus exposure and HLA in healthy donors (dated by TCRdb to about 2017). Turning to the overall study: An earlier analysis of 587 of the donors reported 276 Gb of sequence data and some 110 million unique TCR beta sequences obtained from around 190 million T cells. An early release that covered about 640 HLA-typed donors contained approximately 300 gigabases of sequencing data and tens of millions of unique TCR sequences. Of the 300 to 450 genotyped donors, 65% to 90% were placed in the genetic ancestry cluster associated with self-reported Caucasian donors. The study aimed to test whether cataloging public T cell receptors could reveal signatures of past pathogen exposure. The study profiled the T cell repertoires of 550 to 700 subjects by immunosequencing and related them to cytomegalovirus serostatus. Besides the first cohort of approximately 670 subjects, a separate validation cohort made up of 120 different subjects was used. To predict cytomegalovirus infection status, the study combined high-throughput TCR immunosequencing, statistical association of individual TCRs with disease status, and machine learning. A later analysis re-examined previously published TCR beta repertoires from roughly 720 donors and added high-resolution HLA genotyping to investigate patterns of TCR occurrence. Rather than using new phenotypic data, the later analysis identified candidate immune exposures from TCR beta sequences and from how often those sequences occurred across donors. In an earlier analysis of roughly 600 of the donors, high-throughput TCR beta sequencing was used to judge whether each TCR beta V gene segment behaved as functional or pseudogenic. Donor age, sex, ethnicity and CMV serostatus were compiled together with the repertoire data. Genome-wide SNP genotypes for about 65% of the roughly 670 donors were used in a later genetic analysis, which treated that subset as a discovery cohort. Every discovery cohort repertoire had been produced on one sequencing platform. Both class I and class II loci were covered by HLA typing, at four-digit resolution. The number of donors typed differed by locus, with 629-630 for A, B, C, DRB1 and DQB1, roughly 520 for DQA1, over 600 for DPA1, and 472 for DPB1. Roughly 5 DR-DQ haplotypes were handled as single units for association and clustering, since linkage in the cohort was strong. On average, about 240,000 unique TCR beta nucleotide sequences were sequenced per donor among about 400 genotyped donors of the cohort, with 15% to 20% of those sequences being non-productive.

The cohort consisted of 650 to 850 healthy bone marrow donors. At the time of sampling, every cohort member was nominally healthy, though immune exposures that went unrecorded were likely present. The donor tested CMV seropositive, placing the donor among the approximately 310 seropositive members of the cohort. Every donor gave a peripheral blood sample, and the peripheral blood mononuclear cells from that sample were used for TCR beta sequencing. Genomic DNA was extracted from the blood cell samples with the Qiagen DNeasy Blood Extraction Kit. The library was made by the immunoSEQ multiplex PCR assay. The multiplex PCR relied on a mix of 60 forward primers for TCR Vbeta segments and 13 reverse primers for TCR Jbeta segments. Amplification of the CDR3 region of rearranged TCR beta genes was performed with a multiplex PCR assay on genomic DNA. The Illumina HiSeq System was used to sequence the amplified TCR beta libraries as 87-base-pair reads. The authors processed their data as follows. In a later analysis, some 80 million unique TCR beta chains were counted across the 650 to 700 repertoires, and roughly 11 million of these chains were shared by at least two donors. To remove PCR and sequencing errors, raw reads were error-corrected and collapsed into unique sequences using a nearest-neighbor algorithm that merged closely related sequences. V, D and J gene segments were assigned by aligning CDR3 sequences to IMGT reference sequences. For a sequence to be retained, a match of at least six nucleotides was required to both a V gene segment and a J gene segment. A rearrangement was called productive if the CDR3 had no stop codons and remained in frame with V and J, and every other rearrangement was called non-productive. CDR3 was defined according to IMGT convention as the region running from the second conserved V-encoded cysteine to the conserved J-encoded phenylalanine. The earlier analysis of approximately 500 of the donors excluded sequences that lacked an unambiguous match to a single V gene segment. An earlier analysis of a few hundred of the donors called V segments functional above 56.7% productive rearrangements and segregating when the between-donor standard deviation exceeded 5%. A statistical classification framework was built to diagnose cytomegalovirus status from the catalog of TCR beta chain sequences. V and J gene assignment, in a later analysis, came from comparing TCR nucleotide sequences with IMGT/GENE-DB human TR gene sequences. Using the TCRdist pipeline, a later analysis assigned CDR3 sequences along with most-parsimonious VDJ recombination scenarios. In a later analysis, each TCR beta chain was defined by its CDR3 amino acid sequence together with its V-gene family, and reads lacking a unique V-gene family were excluded. In a later analysis, fewer than 600 highly shared, low-generation-probability nucleotide sequences were removed to address suspected cross-contamination and a sequencing artifact. In a later analysis, a clonal expansion index was calculated for each public chain from normalized within-repertoire ranks of inferred template counts. A later analysis computed generation probabilities with a VDJ recombination model fitted to out-of-frame rearrangements, and checked the results against IGoR. In a later analysis, hypergeometric tests were used to score TCR-TCR, TCR-HLA and TCR-CMV co-occurrence, with a repertoire-size bias correction applied to TCR pairs. False discovery rates were estimated in a later analysis by permuting HLA or CMV assignments 20 times. In a later analysis, co-occurring TCRs were grouped with DBSCAN, and TCRdist sequence similarity was added when clustering was performed within HLA-allele-positive subsets. Co-occurrence clustering excluded repertoires with fewer than 30,000 or more than 120,000 public chains, plus five with anomalous nucleotide sharing. The table was pulled from immuneACCESS by TCRdb, which kept in-frame rearrangements only. Such tables lose some clones; where checked, under half of the loss comes from unresolved V genes, and the rest has no known cause. D and trimming were read from the DNA, whereas the V and J calls and clone size are those reported in that table. Across this sample there are approximately 82,000 clones, with over 9.5% seen only once. Over 20% of the sample goes to the ten largest clones.

Sequences GTSNPN (CDR1) and SVGIG (CDR2) are obtained from the germline V gene (reference sequence). V drops 5 bases and J drops 6 bases, leaving 22 bases in between. From the cysteine up to the phenylalanine, the CDR3 has a length of 15 residues. CDR3 DNA only is kept here, 45 bases in frame from base 1. Points the paper makes about the study in general: According to a later analysis, most CMV-associated TCR beta chains appeared to be HLA-restricted, and the HLA associations seemed to be driven largely by CMV exposure. Immune exposure information for the cohort was limited to CMV serostatus. Approximately 18 rarely observed V segments, including chromosome 9 orphons, were excluded from the earlier analysis of 550 to 700 of the donors because counts were too low. In a later analysis, HLA-associated TCR beta chains were found to be more clonally expanded and to have lower generation probabilities than equally common non-associated chains. Some IMGT-functional V segments, including TRBV6-2 and TRBV6-3, could not be distinguished by the 87-base-pair reads and were therefore excluded. In a later genetic analysis, a missense DCLRE1C variant was associated with V-gene and J-gene trimming of TCR beta chains, and the association was replicated in an independent cohort. A later analysis associated 16,951 TCR beta sequences with specific HLA alleles at a false discovery rate of 0.05. Linkage disequilibrium might explain the correlated functional status among segregating V segments, but an unknown experimental factor could not be excluded. This cohort had only TCR beta chains sequenced, and the lack of alpha or paired-chain data limited which features could be detected. A cluster of highly shared sequence variants was judged likely to represent a technical artifact of the sequencing pipeline. In vitro tests confirmed that a few of the cytomegalovirus-associated TCR beta chains recognize cytomegalovirus antigens. Sequencing depth was assumed to be roughly uniform across donors in the presence/absence analyses, though that assumption may not hold. When HLA alleles, especially DR and DQ, strongly co-occurred, TCR associations were difficult to assign to individual alleles. The classifier was reported to diagnose cytomegalovirus status with high specificity and sensitivity in both the original and validation cohorts. Broadly in line with IMGT annotations, most TCR beta V segments showed up in productive rearrangements about 87% or about 30% of the time in an earlier analysis of roughly 590 of the donors. While some public TCRs were present in many individuals, most TCR sequences turned up only very rarely across donors. According to a later analysis, TCR association rates differed among HLA loci, with DRB1 alleles showing the most associated TCRs and HLA-C alleles showing the fewest. According to a later genetic analysis, donors in an Asian-associated ancestry cluster had fewer N-insertions in productive TCRs than the approximately 630-donor mean. A further reported finding was that TCR beta sequences accurately predicted the HLA-A and HLA-B alleles for most subjects in the first cohort. A total of roughly 160 TCR beta chains were listed by the study as associated with cytomegalovirus. Because some donors lacked HLA typing at each locus, the association tests relied only on the typed subset. According to the authors, the approach could potentially be generalized to other disease states and immunological phenotypes. A later analysis reported that several top co-occurrence clusters appeared linked to parvovirus B19, influenza, CMV and Epstein-Barr virus.

Sequencing input: PBMCs. In this chain, TRBV30 is recombined with TRBJ1-2, with TRBD1 tentatively as D gene (5 bases match). This clonotype originated in a man in his sixties in good health and CMV-seropositive. Read as DNA, the sequence is TGTGCCTGGGGAATGTTGGGACTAGTAGGAGATGGCTACACCTTC. Translated, this gives CAWGMLGLVGDGYTF.